Listed below are T cell receptor beta chains from one sample, sequenced in a study of blood T cell repertoires in COVID-19. The repertoire was sequenced with immunoSEQ multiplex PCR; TCRdb's copy has only in-frame clones and lacks some. The data show approximately 180,000 clones, roughly 90% seen once. What was sequenced was PBMCs or T cells enriched from blood (not recorded which). These receptor sequences come from a human donor with acute COVID-19. The donor label of this sample is uncertain. CDR3s include the opening cysteine and the closing phenylalanine or tryptophan. A D gene is named only where the DNA matches it firmly.

d_gene: .
j_gene: TRBJ2-2
len: 12
v_gene: TRBV30
CDR3aa: CAWSPNAGELFF

d_gene: TRBD1
j_gene: TRBJ2-7
len: 14
v_gene: TRBV5-8
CDR3aa: CASSLTGATYEQYF

d_gene: TRBD2
j_gene: TRBJ2-1
len: 18
v_gene: TRBV11-2
CDR3aa: CASSLELAGGGSYNEQFF

d_gene: TRBD1
j_gene: TRBJ1-1
len: 15
v_gene: TRBV5-6
CDR3aa: CASSPQGAPNTEAFF

d_gene: .
j_gene: TRBJ2-7
len: 12
v_gene: TRBV21-1
CDR3aa: CASSKRERGRYF

d_gene: .
j_gene: TRBJ1-2
len: 14
v_gene: TRBV5-4
CDR3aa: CASSLQTANYGYTF

d_gene: .
j_gene: TRBJ2-7
len: 13
v_gene: TRBV5-1
CDR3aa: CASSLEGVAEQYF

d_gene: .
j_gene: TRBJ2-2
len: 15
v_gene: TRBV3-1/TRBV3-2
CDR3aa: CASSQGLAEIGELFF

d_gene: .
j_gene: TRBJ2-3
len: 15
v_gene: TRBV29-1
CDR3aa: CSADGGTSYTDTQYF

d_gene: .
j_gene: TRBJ2-3
len: 15
v_gene: TRBV3-1/TRBV3-2
CDR3aa: CASSPRHSSGDTQYF

d_gene: .
j_gene: TRBJ2-7
len: 16
v_gene: TRBV5-1
CDR3aa: CASSLVSSGKHYEQYF

d_gene: .
j_gene: TRBJ1-5
len: 13
v_gene: TRBV19
CDR3aa: CASSIVGNQPQHF

d_gene: .
j_gene: TRBJ2-7
len: 14
v_gene: TRBV3-1/TRBV3-2
CDR3aa: CASSQDRVRGEQYF

d_gene: .
j_gene: TRBJ1-5
len: 15
v_gene: TRBV27
CDR3aa: CASRQSQLANQPQHF

d_gene: TRBD1
j_gene: TRBJ2-7
len: 14
v_gene: TRBV18
CDR3aa: CASSRTGISYEQYF

d_gene: TRBD2
j_gene: TRBJ2-3
len: 13
v_gene: TRBV29-1
CDR3aa: CSVERSSGDTQYF

d_gene: .
j_gene: TRBJ2-7
len: 15
v_gene: TRBV7-2
CDR3aa: CASSTSGTDPYEQYF

d_gene: .
j_gene: TRBJ1-1
len: 15
v_gene: TRBV27
CDR3aa: CASSLSRGSNTEAFF

d_gene: .
j_gene: TRBJ2-1
len: 13
v_gene: TRBV7-9
CDR3aa: CASSFSSYNEQFF

d_gene: TRBD1
j_gene: TRBJ1-3
len: 18
v_gene: TRBV4-1
CDR3aa: CASSQGTRDSISGNTIYF

d_gene: TRBD1
j_gene: TRBJ1-2
len: 14
v_gene: TRBV6-5
CDR3aa: CASIRTGTNYGYTF

d_gene: .
j_gene: TRBJ1-2
len: 13
v_gene: TRBV3-1/TRBV3-2
CDR3aa: CASSQLLNYGYTF

d_gene: .
j_gene: TRBJ2-7
len: 12
v_gene: TRBV12-3/TRBV12-4
CDR3aa: CASSFPRGEQYF

d_gene: .
j_gene: TRBJ2-1
len: 16
v_gene: TRBV5-1
CDR3aa: CASSLPVGHFTNEQFF

d_gene: .
j_gene: TRBJ2-4
len: 15
v_gene: TRBV9
CDR3aa: CASSVAGQGKNIQYF

d_gene: .
j_gene: TRBJ1-1
len: 15
v_gene: TRBV23-1
CDR3aa: CASSQKVEQDTEAFF

d_gene: .
j_gene: TRBJ1-3
len: 15
v_gene: TRBV19
CDR3aa: CASSINYDSGNTIYF

d_gene: .
j_gene: TRBJ1-1
len: 15
v_gene: TRBV6-5
CDR3aa: CASSYSLRQNTEAFF

d_gene: .
j_gene: TRBJ2-5
len: 15
v_gene: TRBV15
CDR3aa: CATSRDVGGQETQYF

d_gene: TRBD1
j_gene: TRBJ2-7
len: 13
v_gene: TRBV29-1
CDR3aa: CSVSGTGSYEQYF

d_gene: .
j_gene: TRBJ1-3
len: 15
v_gene: TRBV7-9
CDR3aa: CASASPKHSGNTIYF

d_gene: TRBD2
j_gene: TRBJ2-1
len: 16
v_gene: TRBV3-1/TRBV3-2
CDR3aa: CASSQSAGGAYNEQFF

d_gene: TRBD2
j_gene: TRBJ2-7
len: 18
v_gene: TRBV14
CDR3aa: CASSPPGTSGPFSYEQYF

d_gene: TRBD1
j_gene: TRBJ2-7
len: 12
v_gene: TRBV7-9
CDR3aa: CASSGDSYEQYF

d_gene: .
j_gene: TRBJ2-1
len: 10
v_gene: TRBV30
CDR3aa: CALKGGGQFF

d_gene: .
j_gene: TRBJ2-6
len: 15
v_gene: TRBV18
CDR3aa: CASSQQNSGANVLTF

d_gene: .
j_gene: TRBJ1-5
len: 15
v_gene: TRBV19
CDR3aa: CASSIVGAPGQPQHF

d_gene: .
j_gene: TRBJ2-3
len: 12
v_gene: TRBV12-3/TRBV12-4
CDR3aa: CASSPITDTQYF

d_gene: .
j_gene: TRBJ1-1
len: 13
v_gene: TRBV24-1
CDR3aa: CATSDDTSRKAFF

d_gene: TRBD1
j_gene: TRBJ2-7
len: 14
v_gene: TRBV5-4
CDR3aa: CASSRGQGAYEQYF

d_gene: TRBD1
j_gene: TRBJ2-1
len: 17
v_gene: TRBV4-2
CDR3aa: CASSHVRTGLTYNEQFF

d_gene: .
j_gene: TRBJ2-3
len: 12
v_gene: TRBV12-3/TRBV12-4
CDR3aa: CASSPFIDTQYF

d_gene: .
j_gene: TRBJ2-5
len: 13
v_gene: TRBV12-3/TRBV12-4
CDR3aa: CASSLNTGETQYF

d_gene: TRBD1
j_gene: TRBJ1-5
len: 16
v_gene: TRBV4-2
CDR3aa: CASSQQGIQGNQPQHF

d_gene: .
j_gene: TRBJ1-6
len: 12
v_gene: TRBV9
CDR3aa: CASSAQDSPLHF